The 27 T cell receptor beta chains reported below all come from one sample, sequenced in a study of blood T cell repertoires in COVID-19 (dated by TCRdb to about 2020). Libraries were constructed by the immunoSEQ multiplex PCR assay. TCRdb obtained this table from immuneACCESS and retained in-frame rearrangements with V and J assigned. These tables miss some clones; where compared with another copy, unresolved V genes account for less than half of the shortfall, and the remainder is unexplained. The sample table lists roughly 400,000 clones, approximately 91% of them with a count of one. The ten largest clonotypes hold roughly 1.4% of the sample. The sequenced sample consisted of PBMCs or T cells enriched from blood (not recorded which). These receptors were taken from a woman under 30 who had been exposed to COVID-19.

The gene calls are TRBV3-1 (or the pseudogene TRBV3-2) and TRBJ2-7, with a tentative D call TRBD2 (6 bases). This CDR3 is 16 amino acids long. Trimming removed 4 bases from V and 5 bases from J, with 21 bases in between. Germline loops: CDR1 LGHDT, CDR2 YNNKEL (reference sequence). Here the CDR3 reads CASSLPSGDSANEQYF. For the CDR3, the DNA is TGTGCCAGCAGCCTCCCCTCCGGGGACTCAGCAAACGAGCAGTACTTC.

CDR3 region: CASSKGNSGVYGYTF. CDR3 in DNA: TGTGCCAGTAGTAAAGGGAACAGCGGGGTCTATGGCTACACCTTC. The chain links TRBV19 to TRBJ1-2; D not resolved. Trimming shortened V by 4 bases and J by 4 bases, and 16 bases separated the two germline ends. Germline V gene data show CDR1 as LNHDA and CDR2 as SQIVND (reference sequence). The CDR3 sequence is 15 residues long.

Regarding this clone: Distinct nucleotide sequences in the sample also encode this CDR3. This chain links TRBV27 with TRBJ2-7; perhaps TRBD2 as D (5 bases). The CDR3 sequence is 11 residues long. Germline V gene sequence: CDR1 MNHEY, CDR2 SMNVEV (reference sequence). V lost 3 bases and J 6 bases, leaving 6 bases between the germline ends. The CDR3 nucleotides are TGTGCCAGCAGTTTTGGAGGCGAGCAGTACTTC. Translating it yields CASSFGGEQYF.

The chain uses TRBV28 and TRBJ1-3; 7 bases align to TRBD1. The J segment lost 6 bases and the V segment lost 6 bases, leaving 17 bases of the junction unmatched. CDR1 is MDHEN and CDR2 is SYDVKM in the germline V gene. The CDR3 is made up of 17 amino acids. This CDR3 reads CASRVGRKTGQINTIYF. The CDR3 coding sequence is TGTGCCAGCAGAGTTGGCCGGAAAACGGGACAGATAAACACCATATATTTT.

This chain connects TRBV28 to TRBJ1-1; D is ambiguous. This CDR3 contains 15 residues. The V end lost 5 bases, the J end lost 1 base, and 14 bases lay between the germline ends. Germline assignment: CDR1 MDHEN and CDR2 SYDVKM. The CDR3 sequence: CASSVAGRPNTEAFF. CDR3 DNA: TGTGCCAGCAGTGTTGCGGGAAGACCGAACACTGAAGCTTTCTTT.

This clone has only a few counts. This chain joins TRBV3-1 (or the pseudogene TRBV3-2) and TRBJ2-7, with TRBD1 matching over 8 bases. The CDR3 contains 17 residues. Germline CDR1 reads LGHDT; CDR2 reads YNNKEL (reference sequence). The V segment lost 6 bases and the J segment 2 bases; nucleotides outside the gene matches: 15. CDR3 region: CASSPSQGAFPTYEQYF. The CDR3 coding sequence is TGTGCCAGCAGTCCGAGCCAGGGGGCTTTTCCTACCTACGAGCAGTACTTC.

This chain connects TRBV29-1 to TRBJ2-2, with a weak D call TRBD2 (5 bases). CDR3 length equals 13 residues. Trimming shortened V by 5 bases and J by 1 base, and 8 bases separated the two germline ends. In germline, CDR1 is SQVTM, CDR2 ANQGSEA. The CDR3 region has the DNA TGCAGCGTTCGACGGGAGAACACCGGGGAGCTGTTTTTT. Protein: CSVRRENTGELFF.

Details on this clone: Sequence at one end of the junction differs from germline and may be a read error. This sequence joins TRBV2 and TRBJ2-5; a possible D gene is TRBD2 (6 bases). Germline loops: CDR1 SNHLY, CDR2 FYNNEI. The CDR3 sequence is 14 residues long. The CDR3 region has the DNA TGTGCCAGCAGGGAAGGACAAGGAGGGGAGACCCAGTACTTC. This translates into CASREGQGGETQYF.

The V and J genes are TRBV19 and TRBJ1-3; 7 bases fit TRBD1. Germline loops: CDR1 LNHDA, CDR2 SQIVND (reference sequence). The CDR3 consists of 14 residues. V gave up 7 bases and J gave up 0 bases; unmatched junction bases: 3. CDR3 sequence (DNA): TGTGCCAGTAAGACAGGGAACTCTGGAAACACCATATATTTT. It translates to CASKTGNSGNTIYF.

In its sample, this clone was seen a few times. DNA for the CDR3: TGTGCCTGGAGTGTACTAGGAGGGGCCGGGGAGCTGTTTTTT. Encoded protein: CAWSVLGGAGELFF. The chain employs TRBV30 and TRBJ2-2, with TRBD2 as a possible D gene (6 bases). The germline V gene encodes CDR1 GTSNPN and CDR2 SVGIG (reference sequence). There are 14 residues in the CDR3. The germline V and J ends were trimmed by 0 bases and 6 bases, with 11 bases remaining between them.

The chain couples TRBV6-5 to TRBJ2-1, with a possible D match to TRBD1 (5 bases). Trimming left V 0 bases short and J 8 bases short, with 17 bases between. Germline V lookup: CDR1 MNHEY, CDR2 SVGAGI. The CDR3 consists of 16 residues. The CDR3 sequence: CASSYSLQVNWDEQFF. The CDR3 nucleotides are TGTGCCAGCAGTTACTCCCTACAGGTCAATTGGGATGAGCAGTTCTTC.

Ten or more counts support this clone. The V gene is TRBV3-1 (or the pseudogene TRBV3-2), the J gene TRBJ2-7, with D tentatively TRBD1 (5 bases). This CDR3 is built from 12 residues. The V gene lost 4 bases and the J gene lost 7 bases, with 11 bases spanning the gap. Per germline, CDR1 LGHDT and CDR2 YNNKEL (reference sequence). In nucleotides, the CDR3 is TGTGCCAGCAGCCTCAGGGTCGGGGAGCAGTACTTC. This codes for CASSLRVGEQYF.

This rearrangement joins TRBV5-4 to TRBJ2-2; the D gene is possibly TRBD1 (5 bases). The CDR3 runs to 14 residues. Germline loops: CDR1 SGHNT, CDR2 YYREEE (reference sequence). Between the trimmed V and J ends, which lost 4 bases and 8 bases, there was a span of 15 bases. This CDR3 is CASSVRGGPGELFF. CDR3 in DNA: TGTGCCAGCAGCGTTAGGGGCGGACCGGGGGAGCTGTTTTTT.

The rearrangement uses TRBV5-1 and TRBJ2-3; TRBD2 might be the D (5 bases). Looked up from germline, CDR1 is SGHRS and CDR2 is YFSETQ. Trimming left V 6 bases short and J 0 bases short, with 11 bases between. CDR3 length: 14 residues. CDR3 in DNA: TGCGCCAGCACTCGGGAACCTAGCACAGATACGCAGTATTTT. It specifies CASTREPSTDTQYF.

The V and J genes are TRBV4-1 and TRBJ2-7, with TRBD2 matching over 7 bases. Per germline, CDR1 MGHRA and CDR2 YSYEKL. V lost 2 bases, J lost 5 bases, and 3 bases stayed unmatched. The CDR3 runs to 13 residues. The CDR3 nucleotides read TGCGCCAGCAGCCAACTCGGACTAGACGAGCAGTACTTC. Translating it yields CASSQLGLDEQYF.

The J gene is TRBJ2-3, the V gene TRBV20-1, with 9 nucleotides matching TRBD2. Germline V gene lookup returns CDR1 DFQATT and CDR2 SNEGSKA (reference sequence). Trimming took 3 bases from V and 3 from J; bases not matched to a gene: 13. The CDR3 covers 17 residues. CDR3 bases: TGCAGTGCTAGTCTGGTTGGGACTAGCCACAGAACAGATACGCAGTATTTT. This encodes CSASLVGTSHRTDTQYF.

V gene TRBV4-2 combines with J gene TRBJ2-6; D not resolved. The germline gives CDR1 LGHNA, CDR2 YNFKEQ. The CDR3 extends over 16 amino acids. V was shortened by 1 base and J by 4 bases, with 11 bases between the two germline ends. The CDR3: CASSQVGELGANVLTF. For the CDR3, the DNA is TGTGCCAGCAGCCAAGTCGGAGAATTGGGGGCCAACGTCCTGACTTTC.

V and J are TRBV19 and TRBJ1-1; the match to TRBD1 covers 11 bases. Germline V gives CDR1 LNHDA, CDR2 SQIVND (reference sequence). V shed 4 bases and J 4 bases; nucleotides not matched to a gene: 5. The CDR3 runs to 15 residues. In nucleotides, the CDR3 is TGTGCCAGTAGTACCTGGACAGGGGGCCTCACTGAAGCTTTCTTT. Translation gives CASSTWTGGLTEAFF.

There are a few counts of this clone. The chain joins TRBV7-6 to TRBJ2-2; possibly TRBD2 for D (5 bases). The CDR3 loop spans 17 amino acids. The ends were cut back, 1 base at V and 3 bases at J, with 15 bases in the middle. The germline V gene encodes CDR1 SGHVS and CDR2 FNYEAQ. The CDR3 region has the DNA TGTGCCAGCAGCTTAGAGTTAGGGAGTTCGTACACCGGGGAGCTGTTTTTT. Its protein product is CASSLELGSSYTGELFF.

The DNA of the CDR3 is TGTGCCAGCAGCTCTACCCGACAGGGGAGGAACACCGGGGAGCTGTTTTTT. It specifies CASSSTRQGRNTGELFF. V usage is TRBV28 and J usage is TRBJ2-2; TRBD1 matches at 8 bases. This CDR3 contains 17 residues. V was pared by 6 bases and J by 1 base, with 10 bases of the junction left unmatched. Germline V lookup: CDR1 MDHEN, CDR2 SYDVKM. Together with reference TRBV28 and TRBJ2-2, the CDR3 gives the full variable domain: DVKVTQSSRYLVKRTGEKVFLECVQDMDHENMFWYRQDPGLGLRLIYFSYDVKMKEKGDIPEGYSVSREKKERFSLILESASTNQTSMYLCASSSTRQGRNTGELFFGEGSRLTVL.

J is TRBJ2-1 and V is TRBV6-5; TRBD1 is a possible D gene (6 bases). V lost 2 bases to trimming and J lost 0 bases, with 8 bases between them. Germline assignment: CDR1 MNHEY and CDR2 SVGAGI. This CDR3 contains 15 residues. The chain's CDR3 is CASSYGGHSYNEQFF. The CDR3 DNA reads as TGTGCCAGCAGTTACGGGGGACACTCCTACAATGAGCAGTTCTTC.

This clone appeared once. The V gene is TRBV28, the J gene TRBJ2-3; 10 bases are shared with TRBD2. The CDR3 length is 12 residues. The V gene end was trimmed by 9 bases and the J gene end by 3 bases; junction bases not matched to a gene: 0. Germline CDR1 and CDR2: MDHEN and SYDVKM. CDR3 coding DNA: TGTGCCAGTAGCGGGAGGACAGATACGCAGTATTTT. It encodes CASSGRTDTQYF. Complete variable domain (other parts from reference TRBV28 and TRBJ2-3): DVKVTQSSRYLVKRTGEKVFLECVQDMDHENMFWYRQDPGLGLRLIYFSYDVKMKEKGDIPEGYSVSREKKERFSLILESASTNQTSMYLCASSGRTDTQYFGPGTRLTVL.

The chain has TRBV24-1 and TRBJ2-2; D gene ambiguous. CDR1 and CDR2 (germline): KGHDR, SFDVKD. Trimming shortened V by 4 bases and J by 5 bases, and 10 bases separated the two germline ends. The CDR3 is 14 amino acids. CDR3 sequence reads: CATSDATVTGELFF. CDR3 bases: TGTGCCACCAGTGACGCAACAGTGACCGGGGAGCTGTTTTTT.

The chain combines TRBV5-1 with TRBJ1-5; D gene ambiguous. V was trimmed by 4 bases and J by 2 bases, leaving 10 bases between them. This CDR3 spans 14 amino acids. CDR1 and CDR2 (germline): SGHRS, YFSETQ. Here the CDR3 reads CASSPGGGNQPQHF. As DNA, the CDR3 is TGCGCCAGCAGCCCCGGCGGGGGCAATCAGCCCCAGCATTTT.

V and J are TRBV5-1 and TRBJ2-2; tentative D call: TRBD2 (5 bases). This CDR3 comprises 14 residues. The V gene lost 2 bases and the J gene lost 4 bases, with 9 bases spanning the gap. The V gene's germline CDR1 is SGHRS and CDR2 YFSETQ. The CDR3 reads CASSLAAGTGELFF. The CDR3 nucleotides read TGCGCCAGCAGCTTAGCGGCCGGCACCGGGGAGCTGTTTTTT.

The V gene is TRBV25-1, the J gene TRBJ1-6; perhaps TRBD1 as D (5 bases). Trimming took 2 bases from V and 7 from J, leaving 12 bases between them. This CDR3 has 15 amino acids. Germline V gene sequence: CDR1 MGHDK, CDR2 SYGVNS. The CDR3 here is CASSEGAGWNSPLHF. The CDR3 region has the DNA TGTGCCAGCAGTGAAGGGGCGGGATGGAATTCACCCCTCCACTTT.

V and J are TRBV7-3 and TRBJ2-3; 9 bases line up with TRBD2. J gave up 0 bases and V 3 bases, and 1 base lay outside the gene matches. This CDR3 spans 15 amino acids. Germline assignment: CDR1 SGHTA and CDR2 FQGTGA. CDR3 residues: CASSLRGGSTDTQYF. CDR3 bases: TGTGCCAGCAGCTTGCGGGGGGGTAGCACAGATACGCAGTATTTT.